One sample yielded the 17 T cell receptor beta chains listed below, sequenced in a study of cytomegalovirus exposure and HLA in healthy donors. It was with 60 Vbeta and 13 Jbeta primers that the PCR ran. The assay was immunoSEQ multiplex PCR, and TCRdb's table has in-frame clones only and misses some. Of 200,000 to 250,000 clones in the sample, 70% to 80% were seen once. What was sequenced was PBMCs. All receptors derive from a woman in her fifties or sixties in good health and CMV-seropositive.

This clone has more than one count but fewer than ten. This chain connects TRBV7-3 to TRBJ2-5; TRBD2 is a possible D gene (7 bases). The CDR3 contains 15 residues. V lost 4 bases, J lost 5 bases, and 17 bases lay in between. Per germline, CDR1 SGHTA and CDR2 FQGTGA. DNA for the CDR3: TGTGCCAGCAGCTGGAGAGGGGGGGCTGGTGAGACCCAGTACTTC. The encoded protein is CASSWRGGAGETQYF.

This rearrangement joins TRBV7-3 to TRBJ2-6, with TRBD1 identical over 9 bases. Germline V gene lookup returns CDR1 SGHTA and CDR2 FQGTGA. V trimming: 3 bases; J trimming: 1 base; junction bases outside the gene matches: 10. The CDR3 sequence is 19 residues long. As DNA, the CDR3 is TGTGCCAGCAGCTTGATCATACAGGGGGCTGGATCTGGGGCCAACGTCCTGACTTTC. Translation: CASSLIIQGAGSGANVLTF.

As to this clone: The germline gene is not matched at one end of the junction; a read error may be the cause. This sequence joins TRBV7-9 and TRBJ1-2; D remains unclear. The CDR3 totals 12 residues. The germline V gene has CDR1 SEHNR and CDR2 FQNEAQ (reference sequence). CDR3 in DNA: TGTTCCAGCAGCTTAAACAGATATGGCTACACCTTC. Translated: CSSSLNRYGYTF.

The chain couples TRBV5-8 to TRBJ2-3; 13 nucleotides agree with TRBD2. The CDR3 has 16 residues. The V and J ends lost 4 bases and 4 bases, in that order; junction bases with no gene match: 6. Germline V gene data show CDR1 as SGHTS and CDR2 as YDEGEE. This chain's CDR3 is CASSPGLAGLADTQYF. In DNA, the CDR3 is TGTGCCAGCAGCCCGGGACTAGCGGGGTTAGCAGATACGCAGTATTTT.

V and J are TRBV27 and TRBJ2-5; tentative D call: TRBD1 (5 bases). This CDR3 is 13 amino acids long. V was trimmed by 5 bases and J by 2 bases, leaving 9 bases between them. Germline assignment: CDR1 MNHEY and CDR2 SMNVEV (reference sequence). The CDR3 DNA follows: TGTGCCAGCAGTCGCAGGGCTCAAGAGACCCAGTACTTC. Residues: CASSRRAQETQYF.

Of note for this clone: Other DNA sequences from this sample encode an identical CDR3 as well. The chain is built from TRBV6-6 and TRBJ1-1; maybe TRBD1 (5 bases). The germline V gene encodes CDR1 MNHNY and CDR2 SVGAGI (reference sequence). This CDR3 spans 14 amino acids. V was shortened by 1 base and J by 4 bases, with 10 bases between the two germline ends. The CDR3 nucleotides read TGTGCCAGCAGTTACTTGGGGGGTGGCACTGAAGCTTTCTTT. This gives the protein CASSYLGGGTEAFF.

CDR3 in DNA: TGTGCCAGTGAACAGAATGAAAAACTGTTTTTT. Protein: CASEQNEKLFF. The V gene is TRBV28, the J gene TRBJ1-4; D is undetermined. The ends were cut back, 9 bases at V and 5 bases at J, with 7 bases in the middle. Germline CDR1 reads MDHEN; CDR2 reads SYDVKM. The CDR3 is 11 amino acids.

The J gene is TRBJ1-4, the V gene TRBV7-8; D unclear. The germline gives CDR1 SGHVS, CDR2 FQNEAQ. V lost 3 bases to trimming and J lost 4 bases, with 12 bases between them. The CDR3 has 15 amino acids. The CDR3 reads CASSLGQRINEKLFF. CDR3 DNA: TGTGCCAGCAGCTTGGGCCAACGGATTAATGAAAAACTGTTTTTT. The full variable domain, its missing parts supplied by reference TRBV7-8 and TRBJ1-4, is GAGVSQSPRYKVAKRGQDVALRCDPISGHVSLFWYQQALGQGPEFLTYFQNEAQLDKSGLPSDRFFAERPEGSVSTLKIQRTQQEDSAVYLCASSLGQRINEKLFFGSGTQLSVL.

This sequence joins TRBV30 and TRBJ1-3, with 9 bases matching TRBD1. CDR3 length: 16 residues. Per the germline V gene, CDR1 is GTSNPN and CDR2 is SVGIG (reference sequence). V was clipped by 1 base and J by 2 bases; unmatched bases: 6. As DNA, the CDR3 is TGTGCCTGGAGTGGACGGGGACAGGGCACTGGAAACACCATATATTTT. Its protein product is CAWSGRGQGTGNTIYF.

The chain recombines TRBV6-1 with TRBJ1-2; 8 bases align to TRBD1. Per germline, CDR1 MNHNS and CDR2 SASEGT. The CDR3 runs to 14 residues. Losses at the gene ends were 0 bases for V and 11 bases for J; bases not matched to a gene: 8. The CDR3 spells CASSEASDRERYTF. The CDR3, as DNA: TGTGCCAGCAGTGAAGCGTCGGACAGGGAGAGATACACCTTC.

This rearrangement joins TRBV18 to TRBJ2-2; TRBD1 might be the D (6 bases). CDR1 and CDR2 (germline): KGHSH, LQKENI. The CDR3 covers 14 residues. The V end was cut by 9 bases, the J end by 0 bases, with 11 bases between. The CDR3 sequence: CASSGTPNTGELFF. DNA of the CDR3: TGTGCCAGTTCTGGGACACCGAACACCGGGGAGCTGTTTTTT.

This chain connects TRBV4-1 to TRBJ1-4, with D unresolved. This CDR3 is built from 16 residues. Germline V CDR1 and CDR2: MGHRA, YSYEKL. Deletions cut 5 bases from V and 4 bases from J, with 17 bases between. The CDR3 coding sequence is TGCGCCAGCAGCGGCTTGGGGAGGCGGGTTAATGAAAAACTGTTTTTT. Its protein product is CASSGLGRRVNEKLFF.

J is TRBJ2-2 and V is TRBV11-3, with D maybe TRBD2 (6 bases). Germline CDR1 reads SGHNT; CDR2 reads YENEEA. Between the trimmed V and J ends, which lost 5 bases and 2 bases, there was a span of 15 bases. The CDR3 has 16 residues. The CDR3 here is CASSTQAGGNTGELFF. The CDR3 DNA reads TGTGCCAGCAGCACCCAAGCGGGTGGAAACACCGGGGAGCTGTTTTTT. Variable domain in full (rest from reference TRBV11-3 and TRBJ2-2): EAGVVQSPRYKIIEKKQPVAFWCNPISGHNTLYWYLQNLGQGPELLIRYENEEAVDDSQLPKDRFSAERLKGVDSTLKIQPAELGDSAVYLCASSTQAGGNTGELFFGEGSRLTVL.

V is TRBV30 and J is TRBJ2-3; weak D call: TRBD1 (5 bases). Trimming pared 2 bases from V and 5 bases from J, leaving 5 bases between. This CDR3 spans 11 amino acids. Germline CDR1 and CDR2: GTSNPN and SVGIG (reference sequence). CDR3 sequence reads: CAWSQGDTQYF. In DNA form, the CDR3 reads TGTGCCTGGAGTCAGGGAGATACGCAGTATTTT.

The chain uses TRBV6-1 and TRBJ2-7; possible D gene TRBD1, 6 bases. CDR1 and CDR2 from the germline V gene are MNHNS and SASEGT. The CDR3 runs 13 residues. The V gene lost 8 bases and the J gene lost 7 bases, with 18 bases spanning the gap. Here the CDR3 reads CASVKGETEEQYF. In nucleotides, the CDR3 is TGTGCCAGCGTAAAGGGGGAGACGGAGGAGCAGTACTTC.

This chain links TRBV18 with TRBJ1-5; 8 nucleotides line up with TRBD1. The CDR3 contains 15 residues. V was clipped by 6 bases and J by 7 bases; unmatched bases: 11. Germline V gives CDR1 KGHSH, CDR2 LQKENI. The CDR3 spells CASSLGQGRGQPQHF. CDR3 sequence (DNA): TGTGCCAGCTCCCTCGGACAGGGCAGGGGGCAGCCCCAGCATTTT.

The CDR3 nucleotides are TGTGCCAGCAGCTTATCCCCCGGGACAGGGTGGGCAACTAATGAAAAACTGTTTTTT. Translating gives CASSLSPGTGWATNEKLFF. The chain recombines TRBV7-2 with TRBJ1-4; 9 bases map to TRBD1. The CDR3 totals 19 residues. The germline gives CDR1 SGHTA, CDR2 FQGNSA. Trimming took 2 bases from V and 0 from J; bases not matched to a gene: 10. The whole variable domain, remainder taken from reference TRBV7-2 and TRBJ1-4, is GAGVSQSPSNKVTEKGKDVELRCDPISGHTALYWYRQSLGQGLEFLIYFQGNSAPDKSGLPSDRFSAERTGGSVSTLTIQRTQQEDSAVYLCASSLSPGTGWATNEKLFFGSGTQLSVL.